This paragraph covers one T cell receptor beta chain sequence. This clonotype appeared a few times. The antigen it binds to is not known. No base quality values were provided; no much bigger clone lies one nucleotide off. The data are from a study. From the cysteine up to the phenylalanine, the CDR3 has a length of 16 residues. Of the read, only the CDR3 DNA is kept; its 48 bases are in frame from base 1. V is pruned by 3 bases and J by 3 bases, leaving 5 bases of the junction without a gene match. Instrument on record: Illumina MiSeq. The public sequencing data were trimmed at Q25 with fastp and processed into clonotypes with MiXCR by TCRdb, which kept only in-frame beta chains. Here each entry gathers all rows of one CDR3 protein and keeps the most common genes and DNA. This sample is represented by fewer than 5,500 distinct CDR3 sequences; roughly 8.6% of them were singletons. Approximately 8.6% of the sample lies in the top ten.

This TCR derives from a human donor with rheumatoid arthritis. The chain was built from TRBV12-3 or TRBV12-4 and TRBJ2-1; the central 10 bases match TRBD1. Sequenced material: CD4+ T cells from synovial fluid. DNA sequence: TGTGCCAGCAGTTTCCGGACAGGGGGGAACTACAATGAGCAGTTCTTC. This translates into CASSFRTGGNYNEQFF.